This T cell receptor beta chain was profiled in a study of radiotherapy plus CTLA-4 blockade in lung cancer. Study details: Across the patients, objective responses occurred in 18%, and disease control in over 25%.

The study gave focal radiation plus ipilimumab CTLA-4 blockade to patients with chemo-refractory metastatic non-small-cell lung cancer. Comment on this clone: No antigen is known for it.

Broader study findings: Reports identified early blood T cell clone dynamics, with interferon-beta, as the best response predictor.

Libraries were prepared by immunoSEQ multiplex PCR; TCRdb keeps only in-frame clonotypes and omits some of them. The table shows about 60,000 clones, with around four fifths occurring only once. Germline values: CDR1 MNHNS, CDR2 SASEGT. The CDR3 runs to 16 residues. V dropped 2 bases and J dropped 6; count of bases not matched to a gene: 11. The chain carries TRBV6-1 and TRBJ2-7; 9 nucleotides match TRBD1. Sequenced here: peripheral blood, sampled from a patient treated with radiotherapy plus ipilimumab. This receptor was identified in a human donor with non-small cell lung cancer who had a partial response to radiotherapy plus ipilimumab. The CDR3 here is CASSEFGQGSSSEQYF. As DNA, the CDR3 is TGTGCCAGCAGTGAATTCGGACAGGGGTCTTCCAGCGAGCAGTACTTC.